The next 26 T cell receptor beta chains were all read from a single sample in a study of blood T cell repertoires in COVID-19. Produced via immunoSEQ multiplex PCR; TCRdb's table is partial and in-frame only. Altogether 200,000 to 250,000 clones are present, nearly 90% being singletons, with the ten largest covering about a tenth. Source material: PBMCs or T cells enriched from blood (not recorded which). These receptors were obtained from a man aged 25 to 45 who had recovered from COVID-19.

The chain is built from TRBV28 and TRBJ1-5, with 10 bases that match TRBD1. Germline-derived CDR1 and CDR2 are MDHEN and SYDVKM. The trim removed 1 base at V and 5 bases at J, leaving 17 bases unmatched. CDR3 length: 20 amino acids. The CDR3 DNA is TGTGCCAGCAGTTTATTTGAGAGGAACTTGGGACAGGGGAGGGATCAGCCCCAGCATTTT. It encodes CASSLFERNLGQGRDQPQHF.

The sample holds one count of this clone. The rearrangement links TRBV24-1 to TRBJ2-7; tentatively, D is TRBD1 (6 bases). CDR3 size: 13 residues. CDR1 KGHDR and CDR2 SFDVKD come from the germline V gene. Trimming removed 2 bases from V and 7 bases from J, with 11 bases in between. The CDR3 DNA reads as TGTGCCACCAGTGATTCACGAGGGGGAGAGCAGTACTTC. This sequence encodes CATSDSRGGEQYF.

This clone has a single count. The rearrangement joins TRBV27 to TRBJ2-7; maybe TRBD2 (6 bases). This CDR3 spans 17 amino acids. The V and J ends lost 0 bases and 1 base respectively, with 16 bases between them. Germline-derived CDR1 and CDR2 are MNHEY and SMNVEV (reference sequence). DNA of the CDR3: TGTGCCAGCAGTTTATCGGGGAGGAGTTTCGTTTCCTACGAGCAGTACTTC. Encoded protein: CASSLSGRSFVSYEQYF.

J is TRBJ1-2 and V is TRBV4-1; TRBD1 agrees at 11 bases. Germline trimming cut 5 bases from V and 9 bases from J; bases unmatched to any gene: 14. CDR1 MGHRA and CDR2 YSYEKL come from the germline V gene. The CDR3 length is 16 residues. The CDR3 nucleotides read TGCGCCAGCAGCGCACCCGGGACAGGGGGTTTTGACCGCTACACCTTC. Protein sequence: CASSAPGTGGFDRYTF.

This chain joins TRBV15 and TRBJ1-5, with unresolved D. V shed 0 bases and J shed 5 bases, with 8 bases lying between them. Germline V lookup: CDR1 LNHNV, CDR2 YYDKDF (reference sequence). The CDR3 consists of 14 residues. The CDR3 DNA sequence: TGTGCCACCAGCAGAGATCACAGCCATCAGCCCCAGCATTTT. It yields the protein CATSRDHSHQPQHF.

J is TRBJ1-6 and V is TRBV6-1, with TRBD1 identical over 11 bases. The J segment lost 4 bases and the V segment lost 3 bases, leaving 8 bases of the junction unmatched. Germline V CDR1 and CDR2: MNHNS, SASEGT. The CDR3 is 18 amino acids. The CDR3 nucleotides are TGTGCCAGCAGTGACGGGACAGGGGGGGAGTCTTATAATTCACCCCTCCACTTT. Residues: CASSDGTGGESYNSPLHF.

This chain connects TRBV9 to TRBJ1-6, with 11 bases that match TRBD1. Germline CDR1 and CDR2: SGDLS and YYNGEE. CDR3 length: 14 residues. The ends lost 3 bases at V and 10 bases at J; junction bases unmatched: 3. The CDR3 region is CASSERDRGSPLHF. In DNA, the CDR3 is TGTGCCAGCAGCGAGCGGGACAGGGGGTCACCCCTCCACTTT. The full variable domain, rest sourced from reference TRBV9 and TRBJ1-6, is DSGVTQTPKHLITATGQRVTLRCSPRSGDLSVYWYQQSLDQGLQFLIQYYNGEERAKGNILERFSAQQFPDLHSELNLSSLELGDSALYFCASSERDRGSPLHFGNGTRLTVT.

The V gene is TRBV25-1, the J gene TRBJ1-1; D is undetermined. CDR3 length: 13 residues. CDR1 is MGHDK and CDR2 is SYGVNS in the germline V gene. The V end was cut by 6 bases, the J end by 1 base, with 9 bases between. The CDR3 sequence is CASSIQKNTEAFF. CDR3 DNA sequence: TGTGCCAGCAGCATACAAAAGAACACTGAAGCTTTCTTT.

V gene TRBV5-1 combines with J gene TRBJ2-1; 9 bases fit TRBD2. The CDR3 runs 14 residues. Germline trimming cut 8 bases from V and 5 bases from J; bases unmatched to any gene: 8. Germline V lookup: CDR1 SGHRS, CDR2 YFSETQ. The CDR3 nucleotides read TGCGCCAGTAGTAGCGGGGGCCTTAACAATGAGCAGTTCTTC. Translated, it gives CASSSGGLNNEQFF.

CDR3 residues: CASSRTGNPNNSPLHF. In DNA form, the CDR3 reads TGCGCCAGCAGCCGTACAGGAAACCCTAATAATTCACCCCTCCACTTT. This sequence joins TRBV5-1 and TRBJ1-6; D might be TRBD1 (5 bases). Germline-derived CDR1 and CDR2 are SGHRS and YFSETQ. V lost 4 bases and J 5 bases, leaving 16 bases between the germline ends. This CDR3 is 16 amino acids long.

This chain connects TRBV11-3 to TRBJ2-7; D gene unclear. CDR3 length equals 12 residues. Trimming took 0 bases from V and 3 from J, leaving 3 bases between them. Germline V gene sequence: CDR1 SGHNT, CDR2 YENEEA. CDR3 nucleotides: TGTGCCAGCAGCTTAGACGGCTACGAGCAGTACTTC. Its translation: CASSLDGYEQYF. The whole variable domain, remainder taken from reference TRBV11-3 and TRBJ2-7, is EAGVVQSPRYKIIEKKQPVAFWCNPISGHNTLYWYLQNLGQGPELLIRYENEEAVDDSQLPKDRFSAERLKGVDSTLKIQPAELGDSAVYLCASSLDGYEQYFGPGTRLTVT.

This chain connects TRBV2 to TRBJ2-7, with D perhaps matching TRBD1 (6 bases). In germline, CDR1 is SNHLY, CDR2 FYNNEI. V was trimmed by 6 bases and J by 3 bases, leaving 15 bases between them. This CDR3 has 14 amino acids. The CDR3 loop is CASSRQGYSYEQYF. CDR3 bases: TGTGCCAGCAGCCGTCAGGGGTACAGCTACGAGCAGTACTTC.

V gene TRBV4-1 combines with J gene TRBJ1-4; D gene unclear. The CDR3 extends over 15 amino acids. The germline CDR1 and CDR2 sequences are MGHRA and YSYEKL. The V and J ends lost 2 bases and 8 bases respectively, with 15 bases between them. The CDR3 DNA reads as TGCGCCAGCAGCCAAATACAGCAATCCAAAGAAAAACTGTTTTTT. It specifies CASSQIQQSKEKLFF.

CDR3 DNA sequence: TGCGCCAGCAGCTTGCCCGGGACTAGCGTGGCAGATACGCAGTATTTT. Its protein is CASSLPGTSVADTQYF. The rearrangement uses TRBV5-1 and TRBJ2-3, with TRBD2 matching 10 bases. The V segment lost 1 base and the J segment 4 bases; nucleotides outside the gene matches: 6. Germline V gene sequence: CDR1 SGHRS, CDR2 YFSETQ. CDR3 size: 16 residues. Drawing the rest from reference TRBV5-1 and TRBJ2-3, the complete variable domain is KAGVTQTPRYLIKTRGQQVTLSCSPISGHRSVSWYQQTPGQGLQFLFEYFSETQRNKGNFPGRFSGRQFSNSRSEMNVSTLELGDSALYLCASSLPGTSVADTQYFGPGTRLTVL.

The CDR3 is CATSFIYEQYF. Written as DNA, the CDR3 is TGTGCCACCTCCTTTATCTACGAGCAGTACTTC. The V and J genes are TRBV7-8 and TRBJ2-7; D remains ambiguous. This CDR3 contains 11 residues. The V end was cut by 10 bases, the J end by 3 bases, with 10 bases between. Germline CDR1 is SGHVS and CDR2 is FQNEAQ.

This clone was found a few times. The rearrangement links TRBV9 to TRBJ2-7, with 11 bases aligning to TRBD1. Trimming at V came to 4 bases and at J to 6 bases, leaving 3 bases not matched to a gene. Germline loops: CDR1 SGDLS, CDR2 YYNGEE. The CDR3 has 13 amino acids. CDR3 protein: CASSPGTGGEQYF. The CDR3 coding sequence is TGTGCCAGCAGCCCGGGGACAGGGGGCGAGCAGTACTTC.

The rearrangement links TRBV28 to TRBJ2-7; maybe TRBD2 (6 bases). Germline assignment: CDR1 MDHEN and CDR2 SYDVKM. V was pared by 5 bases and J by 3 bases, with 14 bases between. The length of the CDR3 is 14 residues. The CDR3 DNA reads TGTGCCAGCAGTCTCACGGGGGAACACTACGAGCAGTACTTC. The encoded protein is CASSLTGEHYEQYF.

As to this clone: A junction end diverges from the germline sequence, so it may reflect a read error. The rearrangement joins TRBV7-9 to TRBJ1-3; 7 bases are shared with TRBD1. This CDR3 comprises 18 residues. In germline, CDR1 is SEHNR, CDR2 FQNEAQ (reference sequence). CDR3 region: CASSLGGRAQTSANTIYF. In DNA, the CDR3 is TGTGCCAGCAGCCTAGGGGGCAGGGCGCAAACTTCTGCAAACACCATATATTTT. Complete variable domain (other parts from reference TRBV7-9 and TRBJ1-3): DTGVSQNPRHKITKRGQNVTFRCDPISEHNRLYWYRQTLGQGPEFLTYFQNEAQLEKSRLLSDRFSAERPKGSFSTLEIQRTEQGDSAMYLCASSLGGRAQTSANTIYFGEGSWLTVV.

CDR3 DNA sequence: TGTGCCAGCAGTTTAGGCCGCTACAATGAGCAGTTCTTC. It specifies CASSLGRYNEQFF. This chain links TRBV28 with TRBJ2-1; D is uncertain. Trimming pared 2 bases from V and 3 bases from J, leaving 5 bases between. CDR1 is MDHEN and CDR2 is SYDVKM in the germline V gene. The CDR3 loop spans 13 amino acids.

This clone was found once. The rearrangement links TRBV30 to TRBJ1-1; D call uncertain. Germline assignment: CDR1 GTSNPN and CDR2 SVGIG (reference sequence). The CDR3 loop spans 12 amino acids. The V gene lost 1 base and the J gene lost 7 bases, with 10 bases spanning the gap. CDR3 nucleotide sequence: TGTGCCTGGAGTGCCATGGGAGGTGAAGCTTTCTTT. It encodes CAWSAMGGEAFF.

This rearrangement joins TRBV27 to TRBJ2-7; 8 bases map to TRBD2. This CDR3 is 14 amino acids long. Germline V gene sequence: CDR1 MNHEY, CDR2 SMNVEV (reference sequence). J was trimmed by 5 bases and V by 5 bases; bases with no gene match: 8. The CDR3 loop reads CASSPYREGNEQYF. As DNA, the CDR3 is TGTGCCAGCAGTCCCTACCGGGAGGGCAACGAGCAGTACTTC.

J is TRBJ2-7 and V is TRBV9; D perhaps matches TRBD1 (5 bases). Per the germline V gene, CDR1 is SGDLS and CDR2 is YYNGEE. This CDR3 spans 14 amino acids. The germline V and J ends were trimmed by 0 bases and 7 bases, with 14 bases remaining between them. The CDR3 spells CASSVGWGLGEQYF. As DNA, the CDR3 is TGTGCCAGCAGCGTAGGTTGGGGCCTCGGGGAGCAGTACTTC.

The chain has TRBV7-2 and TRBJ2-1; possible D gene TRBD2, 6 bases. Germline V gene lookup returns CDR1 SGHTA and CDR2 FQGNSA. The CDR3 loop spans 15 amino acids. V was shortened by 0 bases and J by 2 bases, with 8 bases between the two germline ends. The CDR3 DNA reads TGTGCCAGCAGCTTAGCGGGGGGAACCTACAATGAGCAGTTCTTC. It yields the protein CASSLAGGTYNEQFF.

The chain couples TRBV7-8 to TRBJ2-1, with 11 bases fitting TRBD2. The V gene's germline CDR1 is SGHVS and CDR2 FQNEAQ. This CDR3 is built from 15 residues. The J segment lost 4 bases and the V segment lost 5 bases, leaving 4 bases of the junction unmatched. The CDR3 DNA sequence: TGTGCCAGCAGCGCTAGCGGGAGGTGGTACAATGAGCAGTTCTTC. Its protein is CASSASGRWYNEQFF.

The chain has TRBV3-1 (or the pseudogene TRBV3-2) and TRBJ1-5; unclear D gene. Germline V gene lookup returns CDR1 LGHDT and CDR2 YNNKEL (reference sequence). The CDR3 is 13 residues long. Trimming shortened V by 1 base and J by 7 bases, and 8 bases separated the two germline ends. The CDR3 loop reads CASSQGVRQPQHF. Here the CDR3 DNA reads TGTGCCAGCAGCCAAGGCGTTCGACAGCCCCAGCATTTT.

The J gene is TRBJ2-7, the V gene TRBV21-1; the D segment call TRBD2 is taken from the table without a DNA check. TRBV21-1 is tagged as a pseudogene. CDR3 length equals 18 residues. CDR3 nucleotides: TGTGCCAGCAGCAAAAGGCGACTAGCGGGAGTAGAGTCCTACGAGCAGTACTTC. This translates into CASSKRRLAGVESYEQYF.